This T cell receptor beta chain was sequenced during a study of cytomegalovirus exposure and HLA in healthy donors. The overall study: Out of 150 million to 200 million T cells, an earlier analysis found some 120 million unique TCR beta sequences in total. When 398 donors were genotyped, 80% to 90% of them were found to fall in the Caucasian-associated ancestry cluster.

Of note for this clone: The antigen remains unidentified.

At collection, donors were nominally healthy, but unrecorded immune exposures were probable. Study outcomes and limitations: Most CMV-associated TCR beta chains were later found to appear HLA-restricted.

There are 17 residues in the CDR3. Germline V CDR1 and CDR2: SGDLS, YYNGEE. Trimming took 3 bases from V and 5 from J; bases not matched to a gene: 11. Primers for the PCR totalled 60 Vbeta and 13 Jbeta. Profiled with immunoSEQ multiplex PCR; TCRdb holds only in-frame clones, not every one. The data contain under 130,000 clones, around 74% of them singletons. The receptor comes from a man in his forties in good health and CMV-seronegative. The chain combines TRBV9 with TRBJ1-2, with TRBD1 identical over 12 bases. Sequenced material: PBMCs. The CDR3 bases are TGTGCCAGCAGCGAGGGACAGGGGGCCTTCCTTGGATATGGCTACACCTTC. As protein: CASSEGQGAFLGYGYTF.